This T cell receptor beta chain comes out of a study of a mutant IDH1 vaccine in newly diagnosed glioma. Overall study context: Visit V12 happened at week 35; visit V13 happened at week 47.

CDR3 size: 14 residues. V was clipped by 6 bases and J by 4 bases, with 13 bases between them. CDR1 and CDR2 from the germline V gene are SNHLY and FYNNEI. The table came from immunoSEQ multiplex PCR; TCRdb's copy has only in-frame clones and leaves some out. The table shows tens of thousands of clones, with about 88% occurring only once. Stated time point: week 35, safety follow-up. Alongside topical imiquimod, each dose of vaccine comprised 300 ug of mutant IDH1 20-mer peptide. Tumors from donors were new WHO grade 3 or 4 IDH1-mutant astrocytomas with ATRX loss. This clone was detected only a few times. Its target is unknown. Findings of the study overall: Shifts in the top peripheral T cell clonotypes seemed unrelated to pseudoprogression. The study observed vaccine-induced immune responses in around 94% of patients.

The receptor was isolated from a man aged 25-45 years with glioma. The material sequenced was PBMCs, taken from a glioma patient whose treatment included an IDH1 peptide vaccine. The gene calls are TRBV2 and TRBJ1-5; no definite D call. The DNA of the CDR3 is TGTGCCAGCAGCCGAGGTGCAGGTAATCAGCCCCAGCATTTT. It encodes CASSRGAGNQPQHF.